Sequencing of this TCR beta chain was carried out in a study of blood T cells in healthy people across ages. This clonotype was seen only a few times. Per germline, CDR1 DFQATT and CDR2 SNEGSKA (reference sequence). V was shortened by 5 bases and J by 3 bases, with 17 bases between the two germline ends. This CDR3 contains 15 residues. It was with a sample-barcoded 5' primer and a J-beta primer mix that a second PCR of roughly 7 to 12 cycles was run. Using its own MiXCR run on the 5' RACE reads, TCRdb lists one record per CDR3 protein. The sample yields 850,000 to 1,000,000 distinct CDR3 sequences, about 48% seen once.

This receptor was taken from a man aged 25-45 years in good health. The chain carries TRBV20-1 and TRBJ1-5, with D possibly being TRBD1 (5 bases). Material for sequencing was blood. CDR3 protein: CSAPRGRQPNQPQHF. CDR3 nucleotides: TGCAGTGCTCCTCGCGGGAGACAGCCCAATCAGCCCCAGCATTTT.